The 24 T cell receptor beta chains below all came from one sample that was sequenced in a study of blood T cell repertoires in COVID-19. Assay: immunoSEQ multiplex PCR; the TCRdb copy retains only in-frame clones and omits some. The repertoire holds around 140,000 clones, with around nine tenths as singletons. Sequencing used peripheral blood. The receptors originated from a human donor in a cohort sampled during active COVID-19.

The table lists this clone with a count of one. The chain links TRBV6-6 to TRBJ2-1, with a tentative D call TRBD2 (5 bases). This CDR3 spans 15 amino acids. Trimming left V 0 bases short and J 1 base short, with 7 bases between. Germline V gene sequence: CDR1 MNHNY, CDR2 SVGAGI (reference sequence). CDR3 residues: CASSYSRESYNEQFF. CDR3 nucleotides: TGTGCCAGCAGTTACTCAAGGGAGTCCTACAATGAGCAGTTCTTC.

The chain's CDR3 is CASSYSGGPNEKLFF. The CDR3 coding sequence is TGTGCCAGCAGTTACTCGGGTGGGCCGAATGAAAAACTGTTTTTT. This chain connects TRBV6-5 to TRBJ1-4; no reliable D call. This CDR3 spans 15 amino acids. V lost 0 bases to trimming and J lost 5 bases, with 10 bases between them. Germline CDR1 is MNHEY and CDR2 is SVGAGI.

J is TRBJ2-7 and V is TRBV6-6; 8 nucleotides agree with TRBD2. This CDR3 has 15 amino acids. Trimming took 4 bases from V and 6 from J; bases not matched to a gene: 11. The germline gives CDR1 MNHNY, CDR2 SVGAGI (reference sequence). Here the CDR3 reads CASSSRGGQGSEQYF. The CDR3 region has the DNA TGTGCCAGCAGTTCTCGGGGGGGCCAGGGGAGCGAGCAGTACTTC.

This clone was seen once. The chain employs TRBV30 and TRBJ1-5, with D tentatively TRBD1 (5 bases). Trimming took 5 bases from V and 0 from J, leaving 11 bases between them. The CDR3 covers 14 residues. CDR1 and CDR2 (germline): GTSNPN, SVGIG (reference sequence). The CDR3 DNA is TGTGCCTGGTCTCAGGGCCGTAGCAATCAGCCCCAGCATTTT. It codes for CAWSQGRSNQPQHF.

In regard to this clone: Sequence at one end of the junction differs from germline and may be a read error. The sample has other DNA sequences that encode this CDR3 too. The chain is built from TRBV10-3 and TRBJ1-2, with TRBD1 matching 8 bases. This CDR3 contains 13 residues. Germline V gene lookup returns CDR1 ENHRY and CDR2 SYGVKD. The CDR3 DNA reads TGTGCTATCAGTGAGGGACAGGCGATGGGCTACACCTTC. It yields the protein CAISEGQAMGYTF.

This clone occurred a few times. The chain combines TRBV6-1 with TRBJ1-2; TRBD1 matches at 9 bases. The CDR3 has 14 residues. Looked up from germline, CDR1 is MNHNS and CDR2 is SASEGT. V was clipped by 3 bases and J by 5 bases; unmatched bases: 4. In nucleotides, the CDR3 is TGTGCCAGCAGTGAGTGGGACAGGGTTTATGGCTACACCTTC. Translation gives CASSEWDRVYGYTF.

The J gene is TRBJ2-3, the V gene TRBV5-6; perhaps TRBD2 as D (6 bases). Per the germline V gene, CDR1 is SGHDT and CDR2 is YYEEEE. The CDR3 covers 14 residues. Trimming took 1 base from V and 3 from J, leaving 9 bases between them. The CDR3 nucleotides are TGTGCCAGCAGCTTGCCTGGAGGGACAGATACGCAGTATTTT. This gives the protein CASSLPGGTDTQYF.

The V call is TRBV3-1 (or the pseudogene TRBV3-2), the J call TRBJ1-5; possibly TRBD1 for D (6 bases). This CDR3 is 15 amino acids long. The germline V and J ends were trimmed by 1 base and 6 bases, with 13 bases remaining between them. Germline V gene lookup returns CDR1 LGHDT and CDR2 YNNKEL (reference sequence). CDR3 in DNA: TGTGCCAGCAGCCAAGTAGCGGGGGCGGGTCAGCCCCAGCATTTT. Translated: CASSQVAGAGQPQHF.

This chain joins TRBV11-3 and TRBJ2-1; TRBD1 matches 8 bases. Looked up from germline, CDR1 is SGHNT and CDR2 is YENEEA. CDR3 length: 14 residues. J lost 3 bases, V lost 5 bases, and 3 bases had no gene match. CDR3 DNA: TGTGCCAGCAGCCCAGGACAGGGCTACAATGAGCAGTTCTTC. Residues: CASSPGQGYNEQFF. The full variable domain, its missing parts supplied by reference TRBV11-3 and TRBJ2-1, is EAGVVQSPRYKIIEKKQPVAFWCNPISGHNTLYWYLQNLGQGPELLIRYENEEAVDDSQLPKDRFSAERLKGVDSTLKIQPAELGDSAVYLCASSPGQGYNEQFFGPGTRLTVL.

CDR3 loop: CASRLQVGGELFF. CDR3 in DNA: TGTGCCAGCAGGCTACAGGTTGGCGGGGAGCTGTTTTTT. The chain employs TRBV12-3 or TRBV12-4 and TRBJ2-2; possibly TRBD1 for D (5 bases). CDR3 length equals 13 residues. V was pared by 6 bases and J by 7 bases, with 12 bases between.

This rearrangement joins TRBV2 to TRBJ1-5; D is uncertain. The germline V and J ends were trimmed by 4 bases and 6 bases, with 4 bases remaining between them. The CDR3 covers 11 residues. Germline assignment: CDR1 SNHLY and CDR2 FYNNEI. The CDR3 bases are TGTGCCAGCAGTGGAGGTCAGCCCCAGCATTTT. This sequence encodes CASSGGQPQHF. Drawing the rest from reference TRBV2 and TRBJ1-5, the complete variable domain is EPEVTQTPSHQVTQMGQEVILRCVPISNHLYFYWYRQILGQKVEFLVSFYNNEISEKSEIFDDQFSVERPDGSNFTLKIRSTKLEDSAMYFCASSGGQPQHFGDGTRLSIL.

The chain recombines TRBV25-1 with TRBJ2-7, with TRBD1 as a possible D gene (5 bases). This CDR3 comprises 14 residues. Between the trimmed V and J ends, which lost 3 bases and 0 bases, there was a span of 9 bases. Looked up from germline, CDR1 is MGHDK and CDR2 is SYGVNS. Here the CDR3 reads CASSDIGVSYEQYF. CDR3 nucleotides: TGTGCCAGCAGTGATATAGGGGTCTCCTACGAGCAGTACTTC.

This clone appeared a single time. The V call is TRBV18, the J call TRBJ1-1; 7 positions match TRBD1. CDR1 is KGHSH, CDR2 LQKENI, per germline. The CDR3 consists of 14 residues. V shed 3 bases and J 4 bases; nucleotides not matched to a gene: 5. CDR3 DNA: TGTGCCAGCTCACCTCCCCGACAGGGCACTGAAGCTTTCTTT. Amino acids: CASSPPRQGTEAFF.

A remark on this clone: In the same sample, other DNA sequences code for this CDR3. J is TRBJ2-5 and V is TRBV5-1, with TRBD2 identical over 10 bases. Germline V gene lookup returns CDR1 SGHRS and CDR2 YFSETQ. V dropped 2 bases and J dropped 2; count of bases not matched to a gene: 0. The CDR3 runs to 14 residues. The CDR3 protein is CASSFSGGQETQYF. The CDR3 nucleotides read TGCGCCAGCAGCTTTAGCGGGGGGCAAGAGACCCAGTACTTC.

V usage is TRBV3-1 (or the pseudogene TRBV3-2) and J usage is TRBJ2-7, with 9 bases lining up with TRBD2. Germline CDR1 and CDR2: LGHDT and YNNKEL (reference sequence). The CDR3 is made up of 18 amino acids. Trimming at V came to 1 base and at J to 1 base, leaving 11 bases not matched to a gene. The CDR3 loop reads CASSQVVGTSTQSYEQYF. The CDR3 DNA sequence: TGTGCCAGCAGCCAAGTAGTAGGGACTAGCACTCAATCCTACGAGCAGTACTTC.

The chain combines TRBV5-1 with TRBJ1-1; 7 bases are shared with TRBD1. V gave up 4 bases and J gave up 4 bases; unmatched junction bases: 13. Germline lookup yields CDR1 SGHRS and CDR2 YFSETQ. There are 16 residues in the CDR3. The CDR3 DNA is TGCGCCAGCAGCCCAGAGACAGGGTTTGGAATCACTGAAGCTTTCTTT. It encodes CASSPETGFGITEAFF.

The rearrangement links TRBV7-9 to TRBJ1-4; D might be TRBD1 (5 bases). The length of the CDR3 is 16 residues. Germline CDR1 reads SEHNR; CDR2 reads FQNEAQ (reference sequence). The germline V and J ends were trimmed by 3 bases and 0 bases, with 11 bases remaining between them. CDR3 sequence: CASSLGQGSTNEKLFF. For the CDR3, the DNA is TGTGCCAGCAGCTTGGGGCAGGGCTCAACTAATGAAAAACTGTTTTTT.

This clone was seen once. The rearrangement links TRBV7-9 to TRBJ2-5; D is unclear. V lost 6 bases to trimming and J lost 1 base, with 9 bases between them. The CDR3 is 13 amino acids. The V gene's germline CDR1 is SEHNR and CDR2 FQNEAQ (reference sequence). CDR3 loop: CASRTIFQETQYF. CDR3 nucleotide sequence: TGTGCCAGCAGGACAATATTCCAAGAGACCCAGTACTTC.

This clone has only one observation. This chain joins TRBV7-2 and TRBJ2-1, with TRBD2 as a possible D gene (6 bases). Trimming cost V 0 bases and J 8 bases, with 11 bases left between them. The germline V gene has CDR1 SGHTA and CDR2 FQGNSA. This CDR3 contains 14 residues. In DNA, the CDR3 is TGTGCCAGCAGCTTAGCGGGGGGATCGGATGAGCAGTTCTTC. It translates to CASSLAGGSDEQFF.

The chain joins TRBV10-3 to TRBJ2-7; weak D call: TRBD1 (5 bases). CDR1 ENHRY and CDR2 SYGVKD come from the germline V gene. The V and J ends lost 3 bases and 3 bases respectively, with 12 bases between them. This CDR3 contains 14 residues. CDR3 bases: TGTGCCATCAGTGATAGGGGTTACTACTACGAGCAGTACTTC. As protein: CAISDRGYYYEQYF.

The gene calls are TRBV6-6 and TRBJ1-2; weak D call: TRBD1 (5 bases). V lost 2 bases, J lost 2 bases, and 9 bases lay in between. Germline values: CDR1 MNHNY, CDR2 SVGAGI (reference sequence). The CDR3 extends over 14 amino acids. The CDR3 reads CASSYGRANYGYTF. CDR3 coding DNA: TGTGCCAGCAGTTACGGCAGGGCGAACTATGGCTACACCTTC.

The chain employs TRBV7-8 and TRBJ1-2, with D possibly matching TRBD1 (6 bases). V gave up 4 bases and J gave up 2 bases, with 11 bases separating them. This CDR3 comprises 14 residues. Germline assignment: CDR1 SGHVS and CDR2 FQNEAQ. The CDR3 loop reads CASSSSTGNYGYTF. For the CDR3, the DNA is TGTGCCAGCAGCTCCTCGACAGGCAACTATGGCTACACCTTC.

The chain recombines TRBV7-2 with TRBJ2-1; the D gene is possibly TRBD1 (7 bases). Germline-derived CDR1 and CDR2 are SGHTA and FQGNSA. The CDR3 extends over 15 amino acids. Trimming pared 5 bases from V and 4 bases from J, leaving 15 bases between. CDR3: CASSPPGGHYNEQFF. CDR3 coding DNA: TGTGCCAGCAGCCCACCAGGGGGGCATTACAATGAGCAGTTCTTC.

This chain connects TRBV3-1 (or the pseudogene TRBV3-2) to TRBJ1-5; 9 positions agree with TRBD1. CDR3 length: 18 amino acids. Looked up from germline, CDR1 is LGHDT and CDR2 is YNNKEL (reference sequence). The V gene end was trimmed by 3 bases and the J gene end by 4 bases; junction bases not matched to a gene: 13. CDR3 protein: CASSHSAAVQGANQPQHF. The CDR3 DNA is TGTGCCAGCAGCCACAGTGCGGCCGTACAGGGGGCGAATCAGCCCCAGCATTTT.